Sequencing of this T cell receptor beta chain was carried out in a study of blood T cell repertoires in COVID-19. At the level of the study: The cDNA or gDNA used as material had been derived from T cells, B-cell-depleted T cells, or PBMCs.

The protocol was immunoSEQ multiplex PCR, while the TCRdb copy is restricted to in-frame clones and leaves out a portion. The top ten clones hold roughly 1.6% of a sample with approximately 180,000 clones, 80% to 90% of them seen once. The receptor was isolated from a woman aged 50 to 60 with acute or convalescent COVID-19. The sample was peripheral blood.

This CDR3 reads CAWSNSGGGETQYF. DNA for the CDR3: TGTGCCTGGAGTAATAGCGGGGGGGGAGAGACCCAGTACTTC. V is TRBV30 and J is TRBJ2-5; TRBD2 matches 11 bases. V lost 2 bases to trimming and J lost 4 bases; unmatched junction nucleotides: 3. In germline, CDR1 is GTSNPN, CDR2 SVGIG (reference sequence). The CDR3 is 14 residues long. Full variable domain (missing parts from reference TRBV30 and TRBJ2-5): SQTIHQWPATLVQPVGSPLSLECTVEGTSNPNLYWYRQAAGRGLQLLFYSVGIGQISSEVPQNLSASRPQDRQFILSSKKLLLSDSGFYLCAWSNSGGGETQYFGPGTRLLVL.